These T cell receptor beta chains were read from a single sample in a study of T cell responses to AZD1222 COVID-19 vaccine. Produced via immunoSEQ multiplex PCR; TCRdb's table is partial and in-frame only. The data contain around 84,000 clones, approximately 85% of them seen just once; the ten biggest clones take up about 9.5%. The sequences come from peripheral blood, collected on day 0 of AZD1222 vaccination. The receptors were sampled from an adult in good health. The CDR3 runs from the conserved cysteine through the conserved F or W. The order of the fields is V gene, CDR3 protein.

v_call: TRBV19
cdr3_aa: CASSRSHRGNIQYF

v_call: TRBV15
cdr3_aa: CATIGPAAGNTIYF

v_call: TRBV5-4
cdr3_aa: CASSRTGGRSYEQYF

v_call: TRBV2
cdr3_aa: CASSPRRTTGELFF

v_call: TRBV18
cdr3_aa: CASSPAGGFREQYF

v_call: TRBV3-1/TRBV3-2
cdr3_aa: CASSQIRQGTEAFF

v_call: TRBV27
cdr3_aa: CASANRLTGPYYGYTF

v_call: TRBV4-1
cdr3_aa: CASSQEGLQYNEQFF

v_call: TRBV19
cdr3_aa: CASSIGPANTEAFF

v_call: TRBV5-6
cdr3_aa: CASSSLAGGYTDTQYF

v_call: TRBV19
cdr3_aa: CASSIGEGYNSPLHF

v_call: TRBV2
cdr3_aa: CASGGRLQETQYF

v_call: TRBV25-1
cdr3_aa: CARTVGIDNSPLHF

v_call: TRBV28
cdr3_aa: CASSLLRNYGYTF

v_call: TRBV28
cdr3_aa: CASSPGGRNQETQYF

v_call: TRBV4-2
cdr3_aa: CASSQEGEKHYGYTF

v_call: TRBV5-4
cdr3_aa: CASSRPGGYNEQFF

v_call: TRBV3-1/TRBV3-2
cdr3_aa: CASSRLGANTEAFF

v_call: TRBV6-1
cdr3_aa: CASSEWFGGNEKLFF

v_call: TRBV7-9
cdr3_aa: CASSSPRQGPDEQYF

v_call: TRBV27
cdr3_aa: CASSSPTGGSPLHF

v_call: TRBV30
cdr3_aa: CAWSEEAGAYGYTF

v_call: TRBV7-9
cdr3_aa: CASSLDGTVNEKLFF

v_call: TRBV4-2
cdr3_aa: CASSQEEGSLPGNTIYF

v_call: TRBV1
cdr3_aa: CTSTPSGVAGGWVGELFF

v_call: TRBV24-1
cdr3_aa: CATSDPNHLRDFRTDTQYF

v_call: TRBV10-3
cdr3_aa: CAISEGLAGTQETQYF